This TCR beta chain was obtained from a study of blood T cell repertoires in COVID-19. Turning to the study itself: The United States, Italy and Spain provided the acute and convalescent COVID-19 samples.

The germline gives CDR1 KGHDR, CDR2 SFDVKD. V was clipped by 9 bases and J by 2 bases, with 13 bases between them. This CDR3 contains 13 residues. As handled by the study authors: It was from reference gene primer amplification that nucleated cell counts were estimated. This table comes from immunoSEQ multiplex PCR, and its TCRdb copy is limited to in-frame clones, with some not included. V and J calls plus clone size are reproduced from that table; the DNA served to infer D and trimming. There are hundreds of thousands of clones in the sample; roughly 82% occur only once, and 4.9% lies in the top ten.

The chain combines TRBV24-1 with TRBJ2-7; a possible D gene is TRBD2 (5 bases). This TCR was sampled from an elderly woman with active or convalescent COVID-19. Sequenced input: peripheral blood. The CDR3 nucleotides are TGTGCCACCCGCCGGGAACACCCCTACGAGCAGTACTTC. Its protein product is CATRREHPYEQYF.